Below are 8 T cell receptor beta chains sequenced from a single sample in a study of OX40 agonist ivuxolimab in advanced cancers. Method: immunoSEQ multiplex PCR; TCRdb's copy keeps in-frame clones and lacks some. The sample has some 67,000 clones; nearly 90% are singletons. Specimen: CD4+ or CD8+ T cells sorted from blood, collected in a trial of the OX40 agonist ivuxolimab. These receptors were collected from an adult with an advanced solid tumor such as melanoma, head and neck, liver or kidney cancer.

V and J are TRBV4-1 and TRBJ2-5; TRBD2 might be the D (6 bases). Germline loops: CDR1 MGHRA, CDR2 YSYEKL. Trimming took off 4 bases at V and 4 bases at J, with 22 bases between the two ends. This CDR3 spans 17 amino acids. CDR3 protein: CASSRFAGSYDRETQYF. In DNA form, the CDR3 reads TGCGCCAGCAGCCGATTCGCCGGGAGTTACGACCGAGAGACCCAGTACTTC.

The CDR3 DNA is TGTGCCATCAGGGACAGGCTCCAAGAGACCCAGTACTTC. It is translated as CAIRDRLQETQYF. The V call is TRBV10-3, the J call TRBJ2-5; 7 bases agree with TRBD1. The trim removed 6 bases at V and 1 base at J, leaving 2 bases unmatched. Germline V gene data show CDR1 as ENHRY and CDR2 as SYGVKD. This CDR3 is 13 amino acids long.

The chain joins TRBV10-2 to TRBJ2-5; D not certain. Germline loops: CDR1 WSHSY, CDR2 SAAADI. Trimming removed 8 bases at V and 4 bases at J, with 14 bases between. The length of the CDR3 is 13 residues. The CDR3 coding sequence is TGCGCCAGCGCATTGGGGTTTGTAGAGACCCAGTACTTC. Its translation is CASALGFVETQYF.

This chain uses TRBV19 with TRBJ2-2; the D is unclear. CDR3 length: 14 residues. V was shortened by 2 bases and J by 2 bases, with 6 bases between the two germline ends. Germline loops: CDR1 LNHDA, CDR2 SQIVND (reference sequence). CDR3 residues: CASSITGNTGELFF. CDR3 nucleotide sequence: TGTGCCAGTAGTATAACGGGTAACACCGGGGAGCTGTTTTTT.

J is TRBJ1-2 and V is TRBV11-3, with a weak D call TRBD1 (6 bases). Deletions cut 5 bases from V and 4 bases from J, with 29 bases between. This CDR3 region has 19 residues. Germline assignment: CDR1 SGHNT and CDR2 YENEEA. CDR3 in amino acids: CASSLTYRTAPSDSYGYTF. CDR3 in DNA: TGTGCCAGCAGCCTCACATATCGGACAGCACCCTCCGACAGCTATGGCTACACCTTC.

This clone showed up just once. The rearrangement links TRBV4-2 to TRBJ2-1, with unresolved D. Trimming removed 0 bases from V and 0 bases from J, with 12 bases in between. The CDR3 is made up of 17 amino acids. Per the germline V gene, CDR1 is LGHNA and CDR2 is YNFKEQ. This CDR3 reads CASSQDLTSSSYNEQFF. The DNA for the CDR3 is TGTGCCAGCAGCCAAGATCTCACTTCGAGCTCCTACAATGAGCAGTTCTTC.

The V and J genes are TRBV9 and TRBJ2-1, with 11 bases lining up with TRBD2. The CDR3 sequence is 16 residues long. Trimming cost V 4 bases and J 6 bases; bases outside gene matches: 9. Per the germline V gene, CDR1 is SGDLS and CDR2 is YYNGEE. The chain's CDR3 is CASSPSGLADLNEQFF. CDR3 nucleotides: TGTGCCAGCAGCCCCTCGGGACTAGCGGACCTCAATGAGCAGTTCTTC. Supplemented by reference TRBV9 and TRBJ2-1, the full variable domain reads DSGVTQTPKHLITATGQRVTLRCSPRSGDLSVYWYQQSLDQGLQFLIQYYNGEERAKGNILERFSAQQFPDLHSELNLSSLELGDSALYFCASSPSGLADLNEQFFGPGTRLTVL.

V gene TRBV18 combines with J gene TRBJ2-4, with D unresolved. There are 13 residues in the CDR3. Germline CDR1 reads KGHSH; CDR2 reads LQKENI. V shed 2 bases and J shed 5 bases, with 7 bases lying between them. The CDR3: CASSPGLQNIQYF. The CDR3, as DNA: TGTGCCAGCTCACCAGGGCTTCAAAACATTCAGTACTTC.